This passage covers 17 T cell receptor beta chains from one sample sequenced in a study of identical twins. One entry per CDR3 protein results from TCRdb running MiXCR on the 5' RACE reads. The sample has approximately 490,000 distinct CDR3 sequences, more than 20% seen once; the top ten hold 0.4% to 0.6%. The data were also submitted as part of a second study, on yellow fever vaccine responses in identical twins.

The sequenced material came from CD4+ T cells sorted from blood. The receptors stem from a young woman in good health.

In this sample, this clonotype turned up a few times. V and J are TRBV20-1 and TRBJ2-2, with a tentative D call TRBD1 (5 bases). Germline assignment: CDR1 DFQATT and CDR2 SNEGSKA (reference sequence). The V gene lost 1 base and the J gene lost 6 bases, with 12 bases spanning the gap. CDR3 length: 14 residues. CDR3 protein: CSARGPGIAGELFF. The CDR3 DNA reads TGCAGTGCTAGAGGCCCAGGGATTGCCGGGGAGCTGTTTTTT.

V and J are TRBV6-2 or TRBV6-3 and TRBJ2-7; possible D gene TRBD2, 6 bases. The germline V gene has CDR1 MNHEY and CDR2 SVGEGT. The CDR3 is 12 amino acids. Trimming stripped 4 bases from V and 6 bases from J, with 10 bases between. CDR3 protein: CASSFGRSEQYF. The CDR3 region has the DNA TGTGCCAGCAGTTTCGGGAGAAGCGAGCAGTACTTC.

The chain combines TRBV28 with TRBJ2-1, with D perhaps TRBD1 (5 bases). There are 15 residues in the CDR3. Trimming removed 6 bases at V and 0 bases at J, with 12 bases between. The germline gives CDR1 MDHEN, CDR2 SYDVKM. CDR3: CASRITGRSYNEQFF. The CDR3 coding sequence is TGTGCCAGCAGGATTACAGGACGCTCCTACAATGAGCAGTTCTTC.

This chain uses TRBV19 with TRBJ1-2; weak D call: TRBD1 (5 bases). This CDR3 has 13 amino acids. CDR1 and CDR2 from the germline V gene are LNHDA and SQIVND (reference sequence). V lost 6 bases and J lost 4, with 12 bases in between. CDR3 sequence (DNA): TGTGCCAGTAGCGCGGGGCCGGGCTATGGCTACACCTTC. Amino acid sequence: CASSAGPGYGYTF.

The CDR3 DNA reads as TGTGCCAGCAGACGAATATCGGGCGGAGTAATCTATGGCTACACCTTC. Protein product: CASRRISGGVIYGYTF. The J gene is TRBJ1-2, the V gene TRBV12-3 or TRBV12-4; the D is unclear. The CDR3 sequence is 16 residues long. V was trimmed by 6 bases and J by 4 bases, leaving 21 bases between them.

The chain carries TRBV5-1 and TRBJ2-5; TRBD1 matches 11 bases. With 0 bases clipped from V and 5 bases from J, the junction kept 6 bases outside the gene matches. The CDR3 totals 16 residues. Germline loops: CDR1 SGHRS, CDR2 YFSETQ. The chain's CDR3 is CASSLDPGQGGETQYF. The CDR3, as DNA: TGCGCCAGCAGCTTGGACCCGGGACAGGGGGGTGAGACCCAGTACTTC.

The rearrangement links TRBV7-9 to TRBJ2-7; perhaps TRBD1 as D (5 bases). Trimming removed 5 bases at V and 6 bases at J, with 17 bases between. CDR1 is SEHNR, CDR2 FQNEAQ, per germline (reference sequence). The CDR3 has 14 residues. This CDR3 reads CASSPKTVVCEQYV. Here the CDR3 DNA reads TGTGCCAGCAGCCCCAAGACAGTCGTCTGCGAGCAGTACGTC.

The chain uses TRBV25-1 and TRBJ2-1; D not resolved. V lost 4 bases, J lost 7 bases, and 5 bases lay in between. Germline-derived CDR1 and CDR2 are MGHDK and SYGVNS. There are 11 residues in the CDR3. In DNA, the CDR3 is TGTGCCAGCAGTGTTATGAATGAGCAGTTCTTC. It is translated as CASSVMNEQFF. The full variable domain, with the rest looked up from reference TRBV25-1 and TRBJ2-1, is EADIYQTPRYLVIGTGKKITLECSQTMGHDKMYWYQQDPGMELHLIHYSYGVNSTEKGDLSSESTVSRIRTEHFPLTLESARPSHTSQYLCASSVMNEQFFGPGTRLTVL.

The chain has TRBV4-1 and TRBJ2-6; no firm D call. Trimming took off 3 bases at V and 3 bases at J, with 9 bases between the two ends. CDR3 size: 15 residues. Germline loops: CDR1 MGHRA, CDR2 YSYEKL. The CDR3 sequence is CASSHAVLGANVLTF. The CDR3 region has the DNA TGCGCCAGCAGCCACGCCGTACTTGGGGCCAACGTCCTGACTTTC.

The chain recombines TRBV24-1 with TRBJ2-3, with TRBD1 matching over 8 bases. After removal of 3 bases from V and 3 bases from J, the junction contained 7 bases not matched to a gene. Germline V gene sequence: CDR1 KGHDR, CDR2 SFDVKD. CDR3 length: 16 amino acids. CDR3 in DNA: TGTGCCACCAGTGATCCCCGGACAGGGAAGACAGATACGCAGTATTTT. As protein: CATSDPRTGKTDTQYF.

The rearrangement joins TRBV7-9 to TRBJ2-1, with TRBD1 matching 9 bases. Germline trimming cut 1 base from V and 5 bases from J; bases unmatched to any gene: 3. Germline CDR1 reads SEHNR; CDR2 reads FQNEAQ (reference sequence). The CDR3 contains 15 residues. For the CDR3, the DNA is TGTGCCAGCAGCTTAGACGGGACAGGGAACAATGAGCAGTTCTTC. Encoded protein: CASSLDGTGNNEQFF.

The V gene is TRBV6-1, the J gene TRBJ2-1; 8 bases agree with TRBD1. In germline, CDR1 is MNHNS, CDR2 SASEGT. This CDR3 is 14 amino acids long. The J segment lost 8 bases and the V segment lost 5 bases, leaving 8 bases of the junction unmatched. The CDR3 bases are TGTGCCAGCAGTCCGTACGACAGGGGCGATGAGCAGTTCTTC. Its protein is CASSPYDRGDEQFF.

This clonotype turned up a few times. The rearrangement joins TRBV10-3 to TRBJ2-7; 7 nucleotides line up with TRBD1. The CDR3 loop spans 11 amino acids. Germline CDR1 reads ENHRY; CDR2 reads SYGVKD. V lost 6 bases and J lost 6; bases outside the gene matches: 2. CDR3 loop: CAISTGVEQYV. CDR3 nucleotides: TGTGCCATCAGCACAGGGGTCGAGCAGTACGTC.

This chain uses TRBV12-3 or TRBV12-4 with TRBJ2-1; 9 nucleotides line up with TRBD2. Germline trimming cut 5 bases from V and 2 bases from J; bases unmatched to any gene: 13. The CDR3 sequence is 18 residues long. CDR3 loop: CASSPYLDSGSTYNEQFF. The CDR3 DNA reads TGTGCCAGCAGTCCCTATTTGGATAGCGGGAGTACCTACAATGAGCAGTTCTTC.

This clonotype was seen a few times. The gene calls are TRBV20-1 and TRBJ2-5; TRBD2 matches 8 bases. This CDR3 has 13 residues. In germline, CDR1 is DFQATT, CDR2 SNEGSKA (reference sequence). The J segment lost 2 bases and the V segment lost 6 bases, leaving 5 bases of the junction unmatched. The CDR3 region is CSAALAGQETQYF. CDR3 sequence (DNA): TGCAGTGCCGCATTAGCGGGGCAAGAGACCCAGTACTTC.

This clonotype was counted between two and nine times. The chain uses TRBV5-1 and TRBJ2-2, with D perhaps matching TRBD1 (6 bases). The ends were cut back, 1 base at V and 7 bases at J, with 8 bases in the middle. CDR1 SGHRS and CDR2 YFSETQ come from the germline V gene. This CDR3 is built from 13 residues. The CDR3 loop is CASSLTGYGELFF. DNA for the CDR3: TGCGCCAGCAGCTTGACAGGGTACGGGGAGCTGTTTTTT.

The DNA of the CDR3 is TGTGCCAGCTCACCAAGGACAGAACAGCCCCAGCATTTT. Translated: CASSPRTEQPQHF. The chain is built from TRBV18 and TRBJ1-5; TRBD1 might be the D (6 bases). The CDR3 runs 13 residues. Germline CDR1 KGHSH, CDR2 LQKENI. V dropped 2 bases and J dropped 7 bases, with 9 bases sitting between them.